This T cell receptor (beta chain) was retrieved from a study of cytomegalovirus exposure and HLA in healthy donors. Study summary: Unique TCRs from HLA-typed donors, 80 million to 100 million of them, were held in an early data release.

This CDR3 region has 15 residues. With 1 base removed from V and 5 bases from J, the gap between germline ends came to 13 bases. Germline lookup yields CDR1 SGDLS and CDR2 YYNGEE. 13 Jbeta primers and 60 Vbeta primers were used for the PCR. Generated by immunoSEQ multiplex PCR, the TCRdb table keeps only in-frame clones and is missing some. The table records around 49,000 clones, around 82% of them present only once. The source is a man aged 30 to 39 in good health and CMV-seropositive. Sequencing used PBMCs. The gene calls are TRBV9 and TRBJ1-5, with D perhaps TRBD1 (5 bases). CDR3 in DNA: TGTGCCAGCAGCGTATCTTCAGGGTGGGATCAGCCCCAGCATTTT. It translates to CASSVSSGWDQPQHF.